This T cell receptor beta chain was sequenced during a study of shared clonotypes between healthy human individuals. Study findings and constraints: In a handful of donors, roughly 5.2% of naive CD4 clonotypes appeared in common.

Assay: immunoSEQ multiplex PCR; the TCRdb copy retains only in-frame clones and omits some. The sample shows around 200,000 clones, 90% to 95% of them seen only once. With regard to this clone: The antigen remains unidentified.

Germline CDR1 is MNHNY and CDR2 is SVGAGI (reference sequence). CDR3 size: 12 residues. V lost 2 bases and J lost 4, with 3 bases in between. This chain connects TRBV6-6 to TRBJ1-3; D unresolved. What was sequenced was naive CD4+ T cells sorted from blood. This sample's subset: CD45RA+ positively selected. The TCR originated in a woman aged 25 to 39 in good health. CDR3 nucleotide sequence: TGTGCCAGCAGTTACAAGGGAAACACCATATATTTT. As protein: CASSYKGNTIYF.